This TCR beta chain was found in a study of technical replicates of blood from a few donors (dated by TCRdb to the late 2010s). The library was prepared using the immunoSEQ multiplex PCR assay. The clones in this table, taken by TCRdb from immuneACCESS, are in-frame only. Not every clone is retained; where verified, under half of the shortfall comes from an unresolved V gene, and the cause of the rest is unknown. A total of more than 90,000 clones appear in this sample, roughly 95% of them only once. Together, the top ten hold roughly 0.22% of the sample. CDR1 is given as SGHAT and CDR2 as FQNNGV, both from the germline V gene. V was cut back by 1 base and J by 1 base, leaving a gap of 8 bases between them. The CDR3 measures 14 amino acids from cysteine to phenylalanine. Of the read, only the CDR3 DNA is kept; its 42 bases are in frame from base 1. With regard to this clone: What antigen it recognizes has not been identified. Base qualities are missing; no much larger clone stands one base away. In the same sample, other DNA sequences code for this CDR3.

The clonotype was recovered from a human donor in good health. The sample comprised T cells isolated from PBMCs. The rearrangement joined TRBV11-2 to TRBJ2-7; TRBD2 is a weak D gene call, 5 bases matching. The CDR3 amino acid sequence is: CASSLGGGSYEQYF. The nucleotides read TGTGCCAGCAGCTTAGGTGGCGGGTCCTACGAGCAGTACTTC.